This T cell receptor (beta chain) comes out of a study of breast tumors, draining lymph nodes, adjacent tissues. Broader study findings: Luminal-like breast cancer showed significantly greater tumor-nontumor repertoire similarity than basal-like breast cancer did. Most tumor T cells seemingly derive from lymph node, then expand in tumor. Tumor repertoires ranked between lymph nodes and nontumor tissue in diversity, with V and J gene preferences. The lymph node origin of tumor T cells was framed as consistent with a hypothesis, not demonstrated.

Deletions cut 6 bases from V and 5 bases from J, with 22 bases between. Germline lookup yields CDR1 DFQATT and CDR2 SNEGSKA (reference sequence). This CDR3 is 15 amino acids long. Samples came from axillary lymph nodes draining the breast cancer. This clonotype was observed many times. What it binds is not known. Each CDR3 protein gets one entry after TCRdb re-called the multiplex PCR reads with MiXCR. The table lists about 140,000 distinct CDR3 sequences, approximately 29% of them singletons. This TCR came from a female donor with breast cancer. Some clones in this sample may be carry-over from other donors' samples. The sequenced sample was axillary lymph node tissue. The V call is TRBV20-1, the J call TRBJ2-5; D may be TRBD2 (6 bases). DNA for the CDR3: TGCAGTGCAAGCCCGGCTAGCGAAGTCCACGAGACCCAGTACTTC. Translating it yields CSASPASEVHETQYF.